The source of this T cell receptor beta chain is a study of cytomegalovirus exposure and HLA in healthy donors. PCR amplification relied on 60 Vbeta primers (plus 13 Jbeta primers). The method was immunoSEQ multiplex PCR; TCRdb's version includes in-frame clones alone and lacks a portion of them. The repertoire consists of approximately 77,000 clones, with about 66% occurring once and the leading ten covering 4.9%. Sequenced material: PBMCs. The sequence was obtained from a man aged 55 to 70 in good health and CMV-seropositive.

Here the CDR3 reads CASSLAGQGSREQYF. DNA of the CDR3: TGCGCCAGCAGCTTGGCGGGACAGGGGTCCCGCGAGCAGTACTTC. J is TRBJ2-7 and V is TRBV5-1; 10 nucleotides align to TRBD1. CDR3 length: 15 residues. V shed 0 bases and J 6 bases; nucleotides not matched to a gene: 6. Germline V CDR1 and CDR2: SGHRS, YFSETQ.